Included here is one T cell receptor (beta chain) sequence, with context. This clonotype was counted at least ten times. What this receptor recognizes is not known. The record has no base qualities; no much larger clone is one base away. TCR beta CDR3 regions were amplified from RNA transcripts for repertoire sequencing. A first-round RT-PCR used HTBI primers with the Qiagen OneStep RT-PCR kit, followed by a second-round multiplex PCR, size selection and purification. Libraries were sequenced paired-end with 100 bp reads on an Illumina HiSeq2000. Under the source paper's analysis protocol: SOAPnuke was used to process the reads, removing any read that contained adapters or uncalled bases, had a mean Phred below 15, or lacked an exact match to the constant primer or identifier. High-quality paired reads were merged with COPE v1.2.5. Clonotypes were defined as unique nucleotide sequences and were aligned to IMGT TRB V, D and J references using MiTCR v1.1. Analysis was restricted to V-J combinations with a frequency above 0.0001, which covered 98% to 99.2% of repertoires. For each V-J combination, a TCR clonal expansion and chaos score was defined as F50 clonal expansion divided by the chaos observed in the TCRdist matrix. Features were reduced by Welch's t-statistics and random forest to roughly 14 V-J combinations, which fed a naive Bayes classifier. Thyroid-blood repertoire similarity was quantified with the Morisita-Horn index. The public reads were reprocessed in TCRdb via fastp at Q25 and MiXCR, keeping in-frame beta chains. Each entry is one CDR3 protein sequence, shown with its most common DNA and genes. The V and J calls were not made by the authors but by TCRdb's processing. Present in this sample are roughly 400,000 distinct CDR3 sequences, approximately 20% of which were seen just once. About 1.6% of the sample comes from the top ten.

Ophthalmopathy patients were characterized by moderately to severely active disease, a Clinical Activity Score of at least 3, a NOSPECS grade of at least 4, and a disease duration under 3 months. Patients were excluded if they had other autoimmune diseases, uncontrolled infections, pregnancy or lactation. Clinical symptoms, serum thyroxine, TRAb, thyroid ultrasound and orbital computed tomography formed the basis of the diagnosis. Ficoll-Paque density gradient centrifugation was used to isolate PBMCs from 8.5 to 10 ml of fresh peripheral blood. Total RNA was extracted using Trizol reagent, and RNA quality was checked on an Agilent 2100 Bioanalyzer. Including the terminal cysteine and phenylalanine, the CDR3 comprises 12 residues. The read is trimmed to its CDR3 DNA, 36 bases read in frame from base 1. V sheds 4 bases and J sheds 8 bases, leaving 11 bases between their ends. Sequences SNHLY (CDR1) and FYNNEI (CDR2) are obtained from the germline V gene.

The sample belongs to a study of Graves' ophthalmopathy and Graves' hyperthyroidism (dated by TCRdb to about 2018). Study-level background: Peripheral blood samples were taken at the time of initial diagnosis, before any treatment was given. The study used TCR beta repertoire signatures to distinguish Graves' ophthalmopathy from Graves' hyperthyroidism and to predict progression to ophthalmopathy. For independent validation, a separate cohort was made up of 18 hyperthyroidism patients plus 17 patients who later progressed from hyperthyroidism to ophthalmopathy. In total, some 130 blood samples were TCR-sequenced: approximately 40 ophthalmopathy, roughly 77 hyperthyroidism and roughly 17 hyperthyroidism-to-ophthalmopathy patients. To explore V-J signatures that distinguish ophthalmopathy from hyperthyroidism, a discovery set of about a hundred patients was enrolled, made up of roughly 41 with ophthalmopathy and fewer than 60 with stable hyperthyroidism. Following sampling, methimazole starting at 30 mg daily was administered to hyperthyroidism patients, and high-dose intravenous methylprednisolone was administered to ophthalmopathy patients. For training and testing, the roughly 97 patients in the discovery cohort were randomly divided in a 7:3 ratio. In about six hyperthyroidism patients, the T-cell repertoires found in thyroid tissue were compared with those found in blood.

Findings and caveats that apply to the study as a whole: Among expanded thyroid clonotypes with frequency above 0.001, most also showed up in blood, which suggests that blood repertoires may reflect the thyroid immune response. In validation, the model predicted ophthalmopathy progression with about 70% sensitivity and approximately 75% specificity; more than ten predicted patients were CT-confirmed with GO in a median of 6.5 months. No statistical method was used to predetermine the sample size, and group allocation was not hidden from the investigators. The 13-signature model separated ophthalmopathy from stable hyperthyroidism with around 90% sensitivity and around 81% specificity in cross-validation, and 80%/75% in the test set.

The clonotype originates from a young woman with Graves' ophthalmopathy. Donor details come from another sample of the same person, matched by shared clones. Material: peripheral blood. This receptor chain uses TRBV2 and TRBJ1-2; TRBD1 is a weak D gene call, 5 bases matching. The CDR3 corresponds to CASSVDSWGYTF. The nucleotides are TGTGCCAGCAGTGTTGACAGTTGGGGCTACACCTTC.